Presented here are 10 T cell receptor beta chains from one specimen sequenced in a study of human T cells and chemical hapten exposure. In TCRdb, the RACE reads were re-called with MiXCR into one record per CDR3 protein. The sample gives 65,000 to 90,000 distinct CDR3 sequences, about 6.3% of which show up once; approximately 1.2% is in the top ten. The time point is: patch test 2, 6 weeks after DPC sensitization. Treatment denoted: therapeutic diphenylcyclopropenone sensitization with weekly scalp DPC. This specimen was whole blood, taken in connection with sensitization to the hapten diphenylcyclopropenone (DPC). These receptors originate from a woman in her 30s with alopecia areata. Some clones in this sample may be carry-over from other donors' samples.

The chain recombines TRBV27 with TRBJ1-5; D unresolved. The V end lost 3 bases, the J end lost 3 bases, and 12 bases lay between the germline ends. Germline CDR1 is MNHEY and CDR2 is SMNVEV (reference sequence). The CDR3 is 15 residues long. CDR3 coding DNA: TGTGCCAGCAGTTTTATAGGGAGGGACAATCAGCCCCAGCATTTT. Translation gives CASSFIGRDNQPQHF.

This sequence joins TRBV5-1 and TRBJ1-2; a possible D gene is TRBD1 (6 bases). Germline V gene sequence: CDR1 SGHRS, CDR2 YFSETQ. The CDR3 loop spans 15 amino acids. Trimming took off 0 bases at V and 4 bases at J, with 13 bases between the two ends. Here the CDR3 reads CASSLDVTGAYGYTF. The CDR3 DNA follows: TGCGCCAGCAGCTTGGACGTGACAGGTGCCTATGGCTACACCTTC.

On this clonotype: This may arise from a read error, as a much more abundant clone is one base away. The chain carries TRBV28 and TRBJ2-7; a weak D match, TRBD2 (6 bases). V lost 4 bases and J lost 4, with 14 bases in between. CDR1 is MDHEN, CDR2 SYDVKM, per germline. The CDR3 loop spans 14 amino acids. The CDR3 is CASSSGSPSYEQYF. CDR3 nucleotide sequence: TGTGCCAGCAGTTCCGGGAGTCCGTCGTACGAGCAGTACTTC.

This clonotype was seen a handful of times. The genes are TRBV12-3 or TRBV12-4 and TRBJ1-3, with 8 bases that match TRBD1. The length of the CDR3 is 16 residues. The V segment lost 6 bases and the J segment 2 bases; nucleotides outside the gene matches: 9. CDR3 in DNA: TGTGCCAGCAGGATCAGACAGGGGTCGACTGGAAACACCATATATTTT. It encodes CASRIRQGSTGNTIYF.

The rearrangement joins TRBV12-3 or TRBV12-4 to TRBJ1-1; 9 bases align to TRBD1. CDR3 size: 14 residues. The J segment lost 3 bases and the V segment lost 5 bases, leaving 4 bases of the junction unmatched. CDR3 in DNA: TGTGCCAGCAGTGAACAGGGGGCTGACACTGAAGCTTTCTTT. Translating it yields CASSEQGADTEAFF.

Many counts were recorded for this clonotype. The rearrangement links TRBV25-1 to TRBJ2-7; D gene unclear. CDR3 size: 14 residues. V gave up 0 bases and J gave up 0 bases, with 6 bases separating them. Germline V CDR1 and CDR2: MGHDK, SYGVNS. CDR3 nucleotides: TGTGCCAGCAGTGAATATGCCACCTCCTACGAGCAGTACTTC. It codes for CASSEYATSYEQYF.

Only a few counts were recorded for this clonotype. This chain links TRBV6-5 with TRBJ1-2; D is unresolved. V lost 2 bases, J lost 4 bases, and 11 bases lay in between. The CDR3 sequence is 14 residues long. The germline gives CDR1 MNHEY, CDR2 SVGAGI. The CDR3 bases are TGTGCCAGCAGTTACGGTTCCCTGTCCTATGGCTACACCTTC. It is translated as CASSYGSLSYGYTF.

This clonotype was seen repeatedly, ten times or more. This chain uses TRBV6-6 with TRBJ2-3; perhaps D is TRBD1 or TRBD2 (5 bases each). Per the germline V gene, CDR1 is MNHNY and CDR2 is SVGAGI (reference sequence). The CDR3 extends over 14 amino acids. The ends were cut back, 5 bases at V and 0 bases at J, with 9 bases in the middle. Here the CDR3 DNA reads TGTGCCAGCAGTGTCCGGGACAGCACAGATACGCAGTATTTT. Translation: CASSVRDSTDTQYF.

In its sample, this clonotype was seen many times. The chain combines TRBV20-1 with TRBJ2-1; a possible D gene is TRBD1 (6 bases). The CDR3 covers 11 residues. V lost 6 bases, J lost 8 bases, and 11 bases lay in between. CDR1 is DFQATT and CDR2 is SNEGSKA in the germline V gene (reference sequence). CDR3 residues: CSALGAHEQFF. CDR3 bases: TGCAGTGCGTTGGGGGCCCATGAGCAGTTCTTC.

This clonotype was seen at least ten times. The V gene is TRBV3-1, the J gene TRBJ2-7, with unresolved D. The V gene lost 4 bases and the J gene lost 0 bases, with 7 bases spanning the gap. The CDR3 loop spans 13 amino acids. Germline CDR1 reads LGHDT; CDR2 reads YNNKEL (reference sequence). CDR3 sequence (DNA): TGTGCCAGCAGCCGGACCTACTCCTACGAGCAGTACTTC. It specifies CASSRTYSYEQYF.